This is a list of T cell receptor beta chains from one sample in a study of glioma-infiltrating T cells after dendritic cell vaccination. The method was immunoSEQ multiplex PCR; TCRdb's version includes in-frame clones alone and lacks a portion of them. The data show about 65,000 clones, approximately 86% seen once. The sequences come from blood, collected after dendritic cell vaccination. Receptors originate from a human donor with glioblastoma. CDR3s include the opening cysteine and the closing phenylalanine or tryptophan. D genes are given only for firm matches. Only part of the rows carry a size: once, few, many, or a class if the clone is expanded.

D,size,V,J,DNA,CDR3
TRBD2,NA,TRBV27,TRBJ2-2,TGTGCCAGCAGGGATAGCGGGGTGGGGACCGGGGAGCTGTTTTTT,CASRDSGVGTGELFF
NA,NA,TRBV30,TRBJ1-1,TGTGCCTGGAGTGTCGGGGGGTCCAGCACTGAAGCTTTCTTT,CAWSVGGSSTEAFF
NA,NA,TRBV21-1,TRBJ2-7,TGTGCCAGCAGCAGCCCTATGACTAGCGGAAACTACGAGCAGTACTTC,CASSSPMTSGNYEQYF
NA,NA,TRBV6-6,TRBJ1-4,TGTGCCAGCAGTTACGGGGGGGGGTTGAATGAAAAACTGTTTTTT,CASSYGGGLNEKLFF
TRBD1,NA,TRBV5-1,TRBJ2-3,TGCGCCAGCAGCCCGACAGGGACGATGGTACCAGATACGCAGTATTTT,CASSPTGTMVPDTQYF
NA,once,TRBV9,TRBJ1-4,TGTGCCAGCAGCCGGGGTGTGGGGGGTAATGAAAAACTGTTTTTT,CASSRGVGGNEKLFF
TRBD2,NA,TRBV19,TRBJ2-2,TGTGCCAGTATCGGACTAGCGGCCCTGGGGGTCGGGGAGCTGTTTTTT,CASIGLAALGVGELFF
TRBD1,NA,TRBV28,TRBJ1-4,TGTGCCAGCAGTTCAGGGGGCCGGTACGAAAAACTGTTTTTT,CASSSGGRYEKLFF
TRBD2,NA,TRBV11-2,TRBJ2-7,TGTGCCAGCAGCTTAGGGACTAGCGGCACTCCCTACGAGCAGTACTTC,CASSLGTSGTPYEQYF
NA,NA,TRBV10-3,TRBJ2-7,TGTGCCATCAGTGAGTCGAATTTGGGCGGGTACGAGCAGTACTTC,CAISESNLGGYEQYF
TRBD2,NA,TRBV30,TRBJ2-2,TGTGCCTGGAGGTCCTGGGCGGGGGGCACCGGGGAGCTGTTTTTT,CAWRSWAGGTGELFF
NA,NA,TRBV30,TRBJ2-1,TGTGCCTGGAGTCCTTACAATGAGCAGTTCTTC,CAWSPYNEQFF
NA,NA,TRBV11-2,TRBJ2-3,TGTGCCAGCAGCTTAGTATCAGGGTTAATTACAGATACGCAGTATTTT,CASSLVSGLITDTQYF
NA,NA,TRBV27,TRBJ1-2,TGTGCCAGCAGGGGATTATTGGGGAGGGTAACTAACTATGGCTACACCTTC,CASRGLLGRVTNYGYTF
NA,NA,TRBV29-1,TRBJ2-2,TGCAGCGTTAGCCAGGGCACAGCCACCGGGGAGCTGTTTTTT,CSVSQGTATGELFF
TRBD1,NA,TRBV7-9,TRBJ2-2,TGTGCCAGCAGCCCCCGGGACAGGGAACACACCGGGGAGCTGTTTTTT,CASSPRDREHTGELFF
NA,NA,TRBV6-5,TRBJ2-1,TGTGCCAGCCGACGAACAGACAATACCTACAATGAGCAGTTCTTC,CASRRTDNTYNEQFF
NA,NA,TRBV27,TRBJ2-1,TGTGCTGCGGGGGCCCGAGGCAATGAGCAGTTCTTC,CAAGARGNEQFF
TRBD1,few,TRBV5-4,TRBJ1-1,TGTGCCAGCAGCTTTGGACAGGGGGCGGCGAACACTGAAGCTTTCTTT,CASSFGQGAANTEAFF
TRBD1,NA,TRBV9,TRBJ2-7,TGTGCCAGCAGCGAGGGACAGGGTTACGAGCAGTACTTC,CASSEGQGYEQYF
TRBD1,few,TRBV10-2,TRBJ1-1,TGCGCCAGCAGGGACAGGGGGTACACTGAAGCTTTCTTT,CASRDRGYTEAFF
NA,NA,TRBV19,TRBJ1-1,TGTGCCAGTAGTATTAGCCTATTCGTGTTCACTGAAGCTTTCTTT,CASSISLFVFTEAFF
NA,NA,TRBV7-2,TRBJ1-3,TGTGCCAGCAGCCAGCGGGGACCCTCTGGAAACACCATATATTTT,CASSQRGPSGNTIYF
NA,NA,TRBV5-1,TRBJ1-5,TGCGCCAGCAGCTTAGACGGGAGCAATCAGCCCCAGCATTTT,CASSLDGSNQPQHF
NA,NA,TRBV7-9,TRBJ1-2,TGTGCCAGCAGCCCCACGGAGAGTAACTATGGCTACACCTTC,CASSPTESNYGYTF
TRBD1,NA,TRBV19,TRBJ2-2,TGTGCCAGTACCAGGACAGGGAGGAACACCGGGGAGCTGTTTTTT,CASTRTGRNTGELFF
TRBD1,NA,TRBV4-2,TRBJ1-2,TGTGCCAGCAGCCAGGCGATGGGACAGGACCACTATGGCTACACCTTC,CASSQAMGQDHYGYTF
NA,NA,TRBV6-1,TRBJ1-1,TGTGCCAGCCCTCCATGGGAGGGCGCTGAAGCTTTCTTT,CASPPWEGAEAFF
NA,NA,TRBV13,TRBJ2-7,TGTGCCAGCAGCATAAAAGGGGTTCACGAGCAGTACTTC,CASSIKGVHEQYF
TRBD1,NA,TRBV6-5,TRBJ2-7,TGTGCCAGCAGCGTTGACAGGGTCCCCAACGAGCAGTACTTC,CASSVDRVPNEQYF
NA,NA,TRBV4-3,TRBJ1-2,TGCGCCAGCAGCCAAGACAGGGGCTATAGGGGCTACACCTTC,CASSQDRGYRGYTF
TRBD1,NA,TRBV9,TRBJ1-3,TGTGCCAGCAGCGTGACAGGGCATTACTCTGGAAACACCATATATTTT,CASSVTGHYSGNTIYF
TRBD1,NA,TRBV7-2,TRBJ2-5,TGTGCCAGCAGCGCCTGGGACAGTCAGTACTTC,CASSAWDSQYF
NA,NA,TRBV4-2,TRBJ1-5,TGTGCCAGCAGCCCTGAGACAGGAAATCAGCCCCAGCATTTT,CASSPETGNQPQHF
NA,once,TRBV4-3,TRBJ2-5,TGCGCCAGCAGCCAAGATCGGACCGGCAAACTAGCTACCCAGTACTTC,CASSQDRTGKLATQYF
TRBD1,NA,TRBV6-1,TRBJ2-7,TGTGCCAGCAGCCCGGGGACAGGGGTCTACGAGCAGTACTTC,CASSPGTGVYEQYF
NA,NA,TRBV9,TRBJ2-2,TGTGCCAGCAGCGTAGTTTTAGGGGATGCCGGGGAGCTGTTTTTT,CASSVVLGDAGELFF